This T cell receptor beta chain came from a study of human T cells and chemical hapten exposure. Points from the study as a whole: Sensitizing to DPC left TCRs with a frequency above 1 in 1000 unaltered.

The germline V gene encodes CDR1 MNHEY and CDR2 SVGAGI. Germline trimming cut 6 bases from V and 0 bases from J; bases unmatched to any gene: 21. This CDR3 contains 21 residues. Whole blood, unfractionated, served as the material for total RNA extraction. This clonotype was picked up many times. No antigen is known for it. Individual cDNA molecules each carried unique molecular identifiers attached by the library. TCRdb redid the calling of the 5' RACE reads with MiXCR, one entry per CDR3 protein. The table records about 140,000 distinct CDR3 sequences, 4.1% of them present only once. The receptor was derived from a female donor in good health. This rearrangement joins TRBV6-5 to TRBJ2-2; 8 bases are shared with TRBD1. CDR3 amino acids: CASSPSRGLTGVRSNTGELFF. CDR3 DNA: TGTGCCAGCAGCCCAAGCCGCGGCCTGACAGGGGTCCGGTCGAACACCGGGGAGCTGTTTTTT.